Below, one T cell receptor beta chain is given with its context. The sample holds many counts of this clonotype. It lacks a known antigen. Base qualities are not provided; no much larger clone lies one nucleotide away. Donors were 39 systemically healthy Caucasian individuals from Russia aged roughly 6 to 95 years. Each donor gave about 9.8 milliliters of peripheral blood, drawn into EDTA-treated Vacutainer tubes. Ficoll-Paque density-gradient centrifugation was used to isolate PBMCs, with at least 7 million per sample. Total RNA was extracted from PBMCs with Trizol reagent, with at least 5 micrograms obtained per sample. For every donor, an aliquot of PBMCs went through flow cytometry to measure the percentages of naive CD45RAhigh/CD27high T cells. Between the V and J ends, shortened by 9 bases and 0 bases respectively, the junction contains 7 bases. From its cysteine to its phenylalanine, the CDR3 spans 12 amino acids. The DNA shown is the 36-base CDR3, in frame from base 1. Per the germline V gene (reference sequence), LNHDA is the CDR1 and SQIVND is the CDR2.

The library was made by 5' RACE. The second PCR ran for about 6 to 11 cycles and used a J-beta primer mix along with a sample-barcoded 5' primer. Each TCR beta cDNA molecule received a unique molecular identifier from a template-switch 5' adaptor carrying 12 random nucleotides. At least 3 million CDR3-containing paired-end reads were obtained from each sample. The Mint cDNA synthesis kit, primed by a TRBC-specific oligonucleotide, was used to synthesize first-strand cDNA from all RNA. Following uracil-DNA glycosylase treatment, a first 18-cycle PCR with universal primers M1SS and BC2_uni_R was performed on all cDNA. For the original study's pipeline: For normalization, 1 million high-quality reads, each with a distinct molecular identifier, were randomly selected from each sample. Instead of being binned into consensus sequences, reads that shared molecular identifiers were thrown out. MiTCR, set to a Q25 quality threshold and the strictest error-elimination algorithm, was used for CDR3 identification, clonotype clustering and error correction. A nonparametric unseen species model with Euler transformation was used to estimate a lower bound on total TCR beta diversity. TCRdb trimmed the raw reads at Q25, called clones with MiXCR and kept productive beta chains. When rows share a CDR3 protein, they turn into one entry using the most common DNA and genes. The authors' filters were not applied to this entry. The sample table contains around 2 million distinct CDR3 sequences; only one count was recorded for roughly 43% of them. 20% to 25% of the sample comes from the top ten.

The data are from a study of blood T cells in healthy people across ages (dated by TCRdb to 2013 to 2016). Notes on the research overall: In model experiments, template switching captured about one uniquely barcoded TCR beta cDNA molecule for every two T cells. Using deep sequencing normalized with unique cDNA molecular identifiers, the study measured how TCR beta repertoire diversity changes with age. Four age groups were formed from the donors: young (average roughly 15 years), middle-aged (around 41), aged (about 62) and long-lived (82). To avoid experimental bias, donors of different ages were distributed randomly across sequencing lanes. For two donors (one aged 18 to 30 and one aged 80 or older), the study analyzed two additional independent replicas of 1 million unique cDNA reads from the same blood draw.

What the study reported, not specific to this receptor: As age increased, observed TCR beta diversity per million T cells dropped in a roughly linear way, and a significant reduction was already evident by age 40. The CMV infection status of donors was not known, potentially confounding age-related changes in expanded clonotypes. Observed TCR beta diversity correlated strongly with the percentage of naive T cells measured by flow cytometry. Total diversity estimates from one million sequenced T cells were considered lower bounds and underestimates. Because profiling used bulk unsorted PBMCs, naive and antigen-experienced compartments could not be compared conclusively. The long-lived group showed more naive CD4+ T cells, fewer expanded clones and increased TCR diversity than the aged group, suggesting age selection.

The rearranged chain carries TRBV19 and TRBJ2-3; TRBD1 is perhaps the D gene, given 5 matching bases. Sequenced material: blood. The clonotype was recovered from a human donor in good health. The CDR3 protein: CASRQSTDTQYF. The DNA sequence is TGTGCCAGCCGACAGAGCACAGATACGCAGTATTTT.